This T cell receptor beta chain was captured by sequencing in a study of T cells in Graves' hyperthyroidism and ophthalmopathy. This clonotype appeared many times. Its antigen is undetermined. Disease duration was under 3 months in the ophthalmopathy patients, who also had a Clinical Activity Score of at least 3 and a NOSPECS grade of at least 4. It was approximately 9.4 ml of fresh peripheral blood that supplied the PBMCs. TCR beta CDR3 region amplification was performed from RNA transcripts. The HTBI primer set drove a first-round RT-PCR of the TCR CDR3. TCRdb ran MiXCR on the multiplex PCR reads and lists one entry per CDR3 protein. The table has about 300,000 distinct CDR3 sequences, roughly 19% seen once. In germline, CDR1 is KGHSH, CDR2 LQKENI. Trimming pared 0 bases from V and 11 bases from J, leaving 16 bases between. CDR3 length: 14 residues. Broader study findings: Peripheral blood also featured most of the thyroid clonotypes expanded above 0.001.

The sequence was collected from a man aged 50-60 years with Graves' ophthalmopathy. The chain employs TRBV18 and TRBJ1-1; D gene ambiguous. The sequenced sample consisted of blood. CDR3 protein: CASSPPRPQDGAFF. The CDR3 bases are TGTGCCAGCTCACCACCCAGACCTCAAGACGGGGCTTTCTTT.